This TCR beta chain was sequenced during a study of cytomegalovirus exposure and HLA in healthy donors (dated by TCRdb to 2016 to 2017). Background for the entire study: According to an earlier analysis of a few hundred of the donors, about 170 million T cells yielded roughly 110 million unique TCR beta sequences and around 300 Gb of sequence data. About 330 gigabases of sequencing data and 70 million to 95 million unique TCR sequences made up an early release that covered nearly 650 HLA-typed donors. Among the roughly 400 genotyped donors, approximately 81% belonged to the genetic ancestry cluster associated with self-reported Caucasian donors. The study aimed to test whether cataloging public T cell receptors could reveal signatures of past pathogen exposure. The study profiled the T cell repertoires of fewer than 850 subjects by immunosequencing and related them to cytomegalovirus serostatus. Along with the roughly 700-subject first cohort, a separate validation cohort of over a hundred different subjects was used. To predict cytomegalovirus infection status, the study combined high-throughput TCR immunosequencing, statistical association of individual TCRs with disease status, and machine learning. In a later analysis, previously published TCR beta repertoires from 666 donors were re-analyzed and high-resolution HLA genotyping was added so that TCR occurrence patterns could be studied. The later analysis used no new phenotypic data to find candidate immune exposures, relying instead on TCR beta sequences and their occurrence across donors. An earlier analysis of 587 of the donors used high-throughput TCR beta sequencing to judge whether each TCR beta V gene segment behaved as functional or pseudogenic. Alongside the repertoire data, information on donor age, sex, ethnicity and CMV serostatus was compiled. Genome-wide SNP genotypes for about three fifths of the roughly 700 donors were used in a later genetic analysis, which treated that subset as a discovery cohort. Every discovery cohort repertoire had been produced on one sequencing platform. Both class I and class II loci were covered by HLA typing, at four-digit resolution. Typing coverage varied by locus: roughly 620-640 donors for A, B, C, DRB1 and DQB1; about 520 for DQA1; 606 for DPA1; roughly 470 for DPB1. About five DR-DQ haplotypes were handled as single units for association and clustering because linkage in the cohort was strong. Among around 400 genotyped donors of the cohort, an average of about 240,000 unique TCR beta nucleotide sequences was sequenced per donor, of which approximately 18% were non-productive.

Receptor amplification or capture employed the immunoSEQ multiplex PCR assay. For the multiplex PCR, a mixture combining 60 forward primers for TCR Vbeta segments and 13 reverse primers for TCR Jbeta segments was used. The CDR3 region of rearranged TCR beta genes was amplified from genomic DNA by a multiplex PCR assay. The amplified TCR beta libraries were sequenced on the Illumina HiSeq System as 87-base-pair reads. In the source study's methods: Across the 700 or so repertoires, a later analysis counted some 81 million unique TCR beta chains, 9.5 million to 13 million of which were shared by at least two donors. Raw reads were error-corrected and collapsed into unique sequences with a nearest-neighbor algorithm that merged closely related sequences to remove PCR and sequencing errors. V, D and J gene segments were assigned by aligning CDR3 sequences to IMGT reference sequences. For a sequence to be retained, a match of at least six nucleotides to both a V gene segment and a J gene segment was required. Rearrangements were called productive when the CDR3 lacked stop codons and stayed in frame with V and J; all others were non-productive. CDR3 was defined according to IMGT convention as the region running from the second conserved V-encoded cysteine to the conserved J-encoded phenylalanine. In an earlier analysis of 500 to 650 of the donors, sequences lacking an unambiguous match to a single V gene segment were excluded. An earlier analysis of 500 to 700 of the donors classified V segments as functional when productive rearrangements were above 56.7% and as segregating when the standard deviation between donors was above 5%. To diagnose cytomegalovirus status from the catalog of TCR beta chain sequences, a statistical classification framework was built. In a later analysis, V and J genes were assigned by comparing TCR nucleotide sequences against IMGT/GENE-DB human TR gene sequences. Using the TCRdist pipeline, a later analysis assigned CDR3 sequences along with most-parsimonious VDJ recombination scenarios. A later analysis defined each TCR beta chain by its CDR3 amino acid sequence plus V-gene family, and excluded reads lacking a unique V-gene family. In a later analysis, 450 to 600 highly shared, low-generation-probability nucleotide sequences were removed to address suspected cross-contamination and a sequencing artifact. For each public chain, a later analysis derived a clonal expansion index from normalized ranks of inferred template counts within each repertoire. A later analysis computed generation probabilities with a VDJ recombination model fitted to out-of-frame rearrangements, and checked the results against IGoR. In a later analysis, TCR-TCR, TCR-HLA and TCR-CMV co-occurrence was scored with hypergeometric tests, and a repertoire-size bias correction was applied to TCR pairs. In a later analysis, false discovery rates were estimated by permuting HLA or CMV assignments 20 times. In a later analysis, co-occurring TCRs were grouped using DBSCAN, and TCRdist sequence similarity was added for clustering within HLA-allele-positive subsets. Repertoires with fewer than 30,000 or more than 120,000 public chains, plus five repertoires with anomalous nucleotide sharing, were excluded from co-occurrence clustering. TCRdb retrieved this table from immuneACCESS and kept in-frame rearrangements only. Not all clones are present; in checked studies, unresolved V genes account for under half, and no reason is known for the remainder. The D gene and trimming were derived from the DNA, and the V and J assignments and clone size from that table. The sample table shows roughly 80,000 clones, and 84% are seen once. The top ten clones comprise roughly 2.3% of the sample.

The paper's findings and limits, for the study overall: In a later analysis, HLA-associated TCR beta chains were found to be more clonally expanded and to have lower generation probabilities than equally common non-associated chains. A total of 150 or so TCR beta chains were listed by the study as associated with cytomegalovirus. At a false discovery rate of 0.05, a later analysis linked around 17,000 TCR beta sequences to specific HLA alleles. Correlated functional status among segregating V segments might be attributable to linkage disequilibrium, but an unknown experimental factor could not be ruled out. Assigning TCR associations to individual alleles was difficult when HLA alleles, especially DR and DQ, strongly co-occurred. Immune exposure information for the cohort was limited to CMV serostatus. The earlier analysis of some 540 of the donors excluded some 16 rarely observed V segments, including chromosome 9 orphons, because counts were too low. This cohort had only TCR beta chains sequenced, and the lack of alpha or paired-chain data limited which features could be detected. According to a later analysis, most CMV-associated TCR beta chains appeared to be HLA-restricted, and the HLA associations seemed to be driven largely by CMV exposure. In an earlier analysis of 587 of the donors, most TCR beta V segments were observed in productive rearrangements about 87% or about 30% of the time, broadly matching IMGT annotations. In a later genetic analysis, fewer N-insertions in productive TCRs were reported among donors in an Asian-associated ancestry cluster than the roughly 700-donor mean. While some public TCRs were present in many individuals, most TCR sequences turned up only very rarely across donors. The presence/absence analyses assumed that sequencing depth was roughly uniform across donors, and that assumption may not be true. The classifier was reported to diagnose cytomegalovirus status with high specificity and sensitivity in both the original cohort and the validation cohort. A few of the identified cytomegalovirus-associated TCR beta chains were confirmed in vitro to be specific for cytomegalovirus antigens. A later analysis reported that several top co-occurrence clusters appeared linked to parvovirus B19, influenza, CMV and Epstein-Barr virus. An association between a missense DCLRE1C variant and V-gene and J-gene trimming of TCR beta chains was found in a later genetic analysis and replicated in an independent cohort. A further reported finding was that TCR beta sequences accurately predicted the HLA-A and HLA-B alleles for most subjects in the first cohort. HLA typing was unavailable for some donors at each locus, so association tests used only the typed subset. Because the 87-base-pair reads could not distinguish some IMGT-functional V segments, including TRBV6-2 and TRBV6-3, those segments were excluded. A cluster of highly shared sequence variants was judged likely to represent a technical artifact of the sequencing pipeline. In a later analysis, TCR association rates were found to vary across HLA loci, with the most associated TCRs seen for DRB1 alleles and the fewest for HLA-C alleles. According to the authors, the approach could potentially be generalized to other disease states and immunological phenotypes.

In total, over 600 healthy bone marrow donors made up the cohort. At the time of sampling, all cohort members were nominally healthy, though unrecorded immune exposures were likely present. The donor tested CMV seronegative and was one of the 352 seronegative cohort members. A peripheral blood sample was provided by each donor, and peripheral blood mononuclear cells were used for TCR beta sequencing. Genomic DNA was extracted from the blood cell samples with the Qiagen DNeasy Blood Extraction Kit. With regard to this clone: No cognate antigen has been identified for it. Per-base quality was not reported, and no clone a single base away is much larger than it.

CDR1 is given as SEHNR and CDR2 as FQNEAQ, both from the germline V gene (reference sequence). The CDR3 goes from the cysteine to the phenylalanine over 17 residues. Only the CDR3 portion is preserved as DNA: 51 bases, with reading frame beginning at the first base. V loses 5 bases of germline sequence and J loses 0 bases, and the interval between the two ends is 18 bases. This TCR was sampled from a woman aged 45-65 years in good health and CMV-seronegative. The V and J genes are TRBV7-9 and TRBJ2-3; the D gene is perhaps TRBD1, from 6 matching bases. Sequencing was carried out using PBMCs. The CDR3 sequence is CASSPGTNLPSTDTQYF. The DNA sequence is given as TGTGCCAGCAGCCCAGGGACAAACTTACCTAGCACAGATACGCAGTATTTT.